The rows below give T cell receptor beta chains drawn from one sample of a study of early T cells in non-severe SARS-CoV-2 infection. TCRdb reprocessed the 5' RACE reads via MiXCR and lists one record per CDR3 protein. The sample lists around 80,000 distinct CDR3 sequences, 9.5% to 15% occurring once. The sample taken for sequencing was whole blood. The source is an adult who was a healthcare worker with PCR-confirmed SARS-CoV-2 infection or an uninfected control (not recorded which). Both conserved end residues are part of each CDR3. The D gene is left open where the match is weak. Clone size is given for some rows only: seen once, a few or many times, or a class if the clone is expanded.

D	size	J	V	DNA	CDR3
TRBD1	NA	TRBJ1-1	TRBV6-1	TGTGCCAGCAGTGAAGCCGGGACAGGGAACACTGAAGCTTTCTTT	CASSEAGTGNTEAFF
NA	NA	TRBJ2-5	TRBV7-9	TGTGCCAGCAGCTTAAATAGGAACTCTCAAGAGACCCAGTACTTC	CASSLNRNSQETQYF
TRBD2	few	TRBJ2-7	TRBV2	TGTGCCAGCAGTGAAGAACTAGCCGGGGGGGAGCAGTACTTC	CASSEELAGGEQYF
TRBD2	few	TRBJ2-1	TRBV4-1	TGCGCCAGCAGCCCGAGTCCGTTGCGGGAGACAAGGTACAATGAGCAGTTCTTC	CASSPSPLRETRYNEQFF
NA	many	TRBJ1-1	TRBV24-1	TGTGCCACCAGTGATTCAGGGTCCAGGAACACTGAAGCTTTCTTT	CATSDSGSRNTEAFF
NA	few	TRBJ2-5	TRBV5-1	TGCGCCACTAGCCGGACTGGGCAAGAGACCCAGTACTTC	CATSRTGQETQYF
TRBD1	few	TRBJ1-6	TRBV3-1	TGTGCCAGCAGCCAACGGACAGGGGGCCTCCTACCCCTCCACTTT	CASSQRTGGLLPLHF
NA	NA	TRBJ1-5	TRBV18	TGTGCCAGCTCACCAGACAGGAATCAGCCCCAGCATTTT	CASSPDRNQPQHF
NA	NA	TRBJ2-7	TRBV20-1	TGCAGTGCTAGCGGGGGAAGGGACGAGCAGTACTTC	CSASGGRDEQYF
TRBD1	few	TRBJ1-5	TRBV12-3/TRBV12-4	TGTGCCAGCAATTCATTCGACAGGGGGCGCGAGGAGCCCCAGCATTTT	CASNSFDRGREEPQHF
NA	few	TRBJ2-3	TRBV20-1	TGCAGTGCTAGTAGGGGGGCAGTGGGTACAGATACGCAGTATTTT	CSASRGAVGTDTQYF
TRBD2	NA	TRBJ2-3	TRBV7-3	TGTGCCAGCGGGGAGCGGGGGACAGATACGCAGTATTTT	CASGERGTDTQYF
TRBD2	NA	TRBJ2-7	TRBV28	TGTGCCAGCAGTCTCGCCCGAGCGGGAGGGCCGAGGTACGAGCAGTACTTC	CASSLARAGGPRYEQYF
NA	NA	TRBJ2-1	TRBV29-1	TGCAGCGTTGAAGATCAAGTCCAAACGGAGCAGTTCTTC	CSVEDQVQTEQFF
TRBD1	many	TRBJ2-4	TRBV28	TGTGCCAGCAGTTTCACAGGGGGGAAATACTTC	CASSFTGGKYF
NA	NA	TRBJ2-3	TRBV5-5	TGTGCCAGCAGCTTGGAGGGGGGAGATACGCAGTATTTT	CASSLEGGDTQYF
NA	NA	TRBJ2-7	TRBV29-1	TGCAGCGTAAGGACACTGTCCCTCGAGCAGTACTTC	CSVRTLSLEQYF
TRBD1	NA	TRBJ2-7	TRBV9	TGTGCCAGCAGCGTACCGGGACAGGGGGCTAAACAAAACCCCTACGAGCAGTACTTC	CASSVPGQGAKQNPYEQYF
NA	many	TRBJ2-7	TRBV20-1	TGCAGTGCTAGTGCGGGGTATCCTTACGAGCAGTACTTC	CSASAGYPYEQYF
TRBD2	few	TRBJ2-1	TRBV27	TGTGCCAGCAGAGGCGGGAGATCCTACAATGAGCAGTTCTTC	CASRGGRSYNEQFF
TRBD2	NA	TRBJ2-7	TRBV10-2	TGCGCCAGCAGTAACGGGAGGGCCTACGAGCAGTACTTC	CASSNGRAYEQYF
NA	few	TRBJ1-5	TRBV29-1	TGCAGCGTTGAAGAGGGAATCAATCAGCCCCAGCATTTT	CSVEEGINQPQHF
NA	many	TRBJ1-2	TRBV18	TGTGCCAGCTCACCACTAGAAGGTGACTATGGCTACACCTTC	CASSPLEGDYGYTF
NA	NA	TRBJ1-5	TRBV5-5	TGTGCCAGCAGCTTGTGGGTGGAGAGCAATCAGCCCCAGCATTTT	CASSLWVESNQPQHF
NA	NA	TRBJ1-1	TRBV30	TGTGCCTGGAACATGTTGCGGGGGAAAACTGAAGCTTTCTTT	CAWNMLRGKTEAFF
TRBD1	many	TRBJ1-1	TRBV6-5	TGTGCCAGCAGATGGGACAGGCCGAACACTGAAGCTTTCTTT	CASRWDRPNTEAFF
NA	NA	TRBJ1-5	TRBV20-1	TGCAGTGTGGGGAGAGGGGAGATCCAGCATTTT	CSVGRGEIQHF
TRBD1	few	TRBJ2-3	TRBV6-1	TGTGCCAGCAGTGAAGCTTCAGGGGGATCGGGGTATACGCAGTATTTT	CASSEASGGSGYTQYF
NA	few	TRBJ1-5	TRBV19	TGTGCCAGTAGGAGGGACACAAATAGCAATCAGCCCCAGCATTTT	CASRRDTNSNQPQHF
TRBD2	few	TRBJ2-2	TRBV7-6	TGTGCCAGCAGCCTACAGAGCGGGGGATACACCGGGGAGCTGTTTTTT	CASSLQSGGYTGELFF
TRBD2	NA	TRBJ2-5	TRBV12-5	TGTGCTAGTGGTTTGGTAATTAGCGGGACCCTGGCGGCCCAGTACTTC	CASGLVISGTLAAQYF
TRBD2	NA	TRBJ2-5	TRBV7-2	TGTGCCAGCAGCCTACTAGCGGCGGGGAGGAAGACCCAGTACTTC	CASSLLAAGRKTQYF
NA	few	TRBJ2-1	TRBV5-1	TGCGCCAGCAGGTTAGCGGAAACCTACAATGAGCAGTTCTTC	CASRLAETYNEQFF
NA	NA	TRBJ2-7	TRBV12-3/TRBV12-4	TGTGCCAGCAACTATCTCCCAGGACAGACTTACGAGCAGTACTTC	CASNYLPGQTYEQYF
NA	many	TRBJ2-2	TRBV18	TGTGCCAGCTCACCTCGTCCGAATTCAGGCCCCACCGGGGAGCTGTTTTTT	CASSPRPNSGPTGELFF
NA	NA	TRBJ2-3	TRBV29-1	TGCAGCGTTCGGTCGCAGAAGGATACGCAGTATTTT	CSVRSQKDTQYF
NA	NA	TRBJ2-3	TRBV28	TGTGCCAGCAGCCAACCCGCTGGGGGCACAGATACGCAGTATTTT	CASSQPAGGTDTQYF
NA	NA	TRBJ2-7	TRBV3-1	TGTGCCAGCAGCCAAGGGACAGCGTTCGGGAGGAGCCTCGAGCAGTACTTC	CASSQGTAFGRSLEQYF
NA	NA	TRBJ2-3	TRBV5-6	TGTGCCAGCAGGGAAGGGGATACGCAGTATTTT	CASREGDTQYF
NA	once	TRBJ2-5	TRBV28	TGTGCCACCATCATCTCCGGGCCTGGAGAGACCCAGTACTTC	CATIISGPGETQYF
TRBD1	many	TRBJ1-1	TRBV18	TGTGCCAGCTCACCCCTGGGACAGGGCTTGAACACTGAAGCTTTCTTT	CASSPLGQGLNTEAFF
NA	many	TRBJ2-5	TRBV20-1	TGCAGTGCTAGCACGAAGCGGGACCAAGAGACCCAGTACTTC	CSASTKRDQETQYF
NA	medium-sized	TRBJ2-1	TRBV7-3	TGTGCCAGCAGCCCAACCCGAGACCAGACCTACAATGAGCAGTTCTTC	CASSPTRDQTYNEQFF
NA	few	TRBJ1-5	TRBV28	TGTGCCACCCAGGGAGGGGCGGGCCAGCCCCAGCATTTT	CATQGGAGQPQHF
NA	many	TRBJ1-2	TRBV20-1	TGCAGTGCTTTCGACAACTATGGCTACACCTTC	CSAFDNYGYTF
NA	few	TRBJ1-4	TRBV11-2	TGTGCCAGCAGCTCTAGCGGGCCCATCAGGCGGGGCGAAAAACTGTTTTTT	CASSSSGPIRRGEKLFF
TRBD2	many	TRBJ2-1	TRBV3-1	TGTGCCAGCAGCCAACTAGCGGGAGTTCAGGATGAGCAGTTCTTC	CASSQLAGVQDEQFF
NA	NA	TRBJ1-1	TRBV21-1	TGTGCCAGCAGCCATCCGGGACAGGGGCCTGAAGCTTTCTTT	CASSHPGQGPEAFF
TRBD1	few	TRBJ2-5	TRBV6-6	TGTGCCAGCAGAAAGGGGACAGGACGGAGGGAAGAGACCCAGTACTTC	CASRKGTGRREETQYF
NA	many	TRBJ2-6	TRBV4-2	TGTGCCAGCAGCCAAGACAACTCTGGGGCCAACGTCCTGACTTTC	CASSQDNSGANVLTF
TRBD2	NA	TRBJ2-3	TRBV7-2	TGTGCCAGCAGTCAAGGACTAGCGGGTACTTATACAGATACGCAGTATTTT	CASSQGLAGTYTDTQYF
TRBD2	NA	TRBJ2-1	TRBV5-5	TGTGCCAGCAGCTTCGGGACTAGCGGGAGGGCCCTGAATGAGCAGTTCTTC	CASSFGTSGRALNEQFF
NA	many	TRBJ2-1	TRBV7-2	TGTGCCAGCAGCTTAGGGCGGGGCGGCTCCTACAATGAGCAGTTCTTC	CASSLGRGGSYNEQFF
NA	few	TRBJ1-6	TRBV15	TGTGCCACCAGCGACGGTTATAATTCACCCCTCCACTTT	CATSDGYNSPLHF
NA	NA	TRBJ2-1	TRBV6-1	TGTGCCAGCAGTCCTACTACGGTCGGAGAGCAGTTCTTC	CASSPTTVGEQFF
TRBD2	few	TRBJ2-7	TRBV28	TGTGCCAGCAGTCCGCGGGAGGGCGGGTACGAGCAGTACTTC	CASSPREGGYEQYF